This T cell receptor (beta chain) originates from a study of control samples from healthy donors and cancer patients. V lost 6 bases to trimming and J lost 2 bases, with 11 bases between them. Germline values: CDR1 MNHNS, CDR2 SASEGT. The length of the CDR3 is 14 residues. Libraries were prepared by immunoSEQ multiplex PCR; TCRdb keeps only in-frame clonotypes and omits some of them. This sample has around 140,000 clones, with approximately 89% found just once. This sequence originates from a man in his forties or fifties with head and neck cancer. The V and J genes are TRBV6-1 and TRBJ2-1; a weak D match, TRBD2 (6 bases). Sequencing used PBMCs. CDR3 residues: CASSRGRPYNEQFF. Written as DNA, the CDR3 is TGTGCCAGCAGCCGGGGGAGACCCTACAATGAGCAGTTCTTC.